This record covers a single T cell receptor beta chain. PCR was performed a second time for about 7 to 12 cycles using a sample-barcoded 5' primer and a J-beta primer mix. TCRdb passed the 5' RACE reads through MiXCR, listing each CDR3 protein once. The data contain about 290,000 distinct CDR3 sequences, 25% to 30% of them singletons. The source of the sample is a study of blood T cells in healthy people across ages. The CDR3 is 16 residues long. CDR1 is MGHRA, CDR2 YSYEKL, per germline. The TCR comes from a woman aged 70-85 years in good health. The specimen sequenced was blood. The J gene is TRBJ2-7, the V gene TRBV4-1, with 11 bases that match TRBD2. The end of the DNA is better explained by TRBJ2-5, so the J call may be wrong. The chain's CDR3 is CASSQNLAGGQETQYF. The CDR3 bases are TGCGCCAGCAGCCAAAACCTAGCGGGAGGCCAAGAGACCCAGTACTTC.